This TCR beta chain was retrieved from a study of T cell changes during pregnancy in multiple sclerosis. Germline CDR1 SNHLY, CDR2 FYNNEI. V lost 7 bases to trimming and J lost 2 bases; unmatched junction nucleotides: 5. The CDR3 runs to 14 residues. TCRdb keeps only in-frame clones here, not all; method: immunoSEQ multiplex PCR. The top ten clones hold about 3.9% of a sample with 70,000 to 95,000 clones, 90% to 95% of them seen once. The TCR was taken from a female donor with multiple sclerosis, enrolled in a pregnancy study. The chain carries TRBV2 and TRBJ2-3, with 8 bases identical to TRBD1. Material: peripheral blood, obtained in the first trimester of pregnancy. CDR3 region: CASNAGGYTDTQYF. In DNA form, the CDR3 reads TGTGCCAGCAACGCAGGGGGCTACACAGATACGCAGTATTTT.